Listed here are 14 T cell receptor beta chains from one sample, sequenced in a study of cytomegalovirus exposure and HLA in healthy donors. In the PCR, 60 Vbeta and 13 Jbeta primers were used. Here immunoSEQ multiplex PCR was the method, and the copy in TCRdb shows in-frame clones only, minus some. The sample contains hundreds of thousands of clones, about 90% of which appear only once. Sequenced material: PBMCs. The receptors come from a woman in her late teens or twenties in good health and CMV-seronegative.

The chain uses TRBV29-1 and TRBJ2-3; tentative D call: TRBD2 (7 bases). CDR1 and CDR2 from the germline V gene are SQVTM and ANQGSEA. The CDR3 consists of 16 residues. Trimming left V 6 bases short and J 3 bases short, with 22 bases between. The CDR3, as DNA: TGCAGCGTCCAATTCTCGCGGGGGCCAGGAACAGATACGCAGTATTTT. It translates to CSVQFSRGPGTDTQYF.

The chain couples TRBV7-2 to TRBJ1-5; 9 bases align to TRBD1. With V trimmed by 3 bases and J by 5 bases, 14 bases remained unmatched. The CDR3 is 18 residues long. Per germline, CDR1 SGHTA and CDR2 FQGNSA. In DNA, the CDR3 is TGTGCCAGCAGCTTCTCGGGACAGGGCGGAGGGTGGCATCAGCCCCAGCATTTT. Its translation: CASSFSGQGGGWHQPQHF.

The rearrangement uses TRBV19 and TRBJ1-4, with D perhaps TRBD1 (5 bases). The CDR3 is made up of 14 amino acids. Germline CDR1 reads LNHDA; CDR2 reads SQIVND (reference sequence). Trimming left V 6 bases short and J 6 bases short, with 14 bases between. The CDR3 DNA sequence: TGTGCCAGTAGCTCGGGGGGAGGTGATGAAAAACTGTTTTTT. Amino acid sequence: CASSSGGGDEKLFF.

The chain recombines TRBV5-4 with TRBJ1-1; D is perhaps TRBD1 (6 bases). Germline V lookup: CDR1 SGHNT, CDR2 YYREEE (reference sequence). V lost 2 bases and J lost 0, with 14 bases in between. The CDR3 runs 16 residues. The CDR3 nucleotides are TGTGCCAGCAGCTTCCGACAACAGGGCATGAACACTGAAGCTTTCTTT. Residues: CASSFRQQGMNTEAFF.

The chain carries TRBV25-1 and TRBJ1-2, with D perhaps matching TRBD1 (6 bases). The germline gives CDR1 MGHDK, CDR2 SYGVNS. V dropped 4 bases and J dropped 4 bases, with 7 bases sitting between them. The CDR3 has 12 amino acids. The CDR3 DNA reads TGTGCCAGCAGTGTGGGGGCCTATGGCTACACCTTC. As protein: CASSVGAYGYTF.

The gene calls are TRBV9 and TRBJ1-1; maybe TRBD1 (5 bases). Trimming shortened V by 3 bases and J by 4 bases, and 7 bases separated the two germline ends. The germline V gene encodes CDR1 SGDLS and CDR2 YYNGEE. The CDR3 runs 12 residues. In nucleotides, the CDR3 is TGTGCCAGCAGCGGCGACAGCACTGAAGCTTTCTTT. Its translation: CASSGDSTEAFF.

The chain uses TRBV27 and TRBJ2-5; no definite D call. Per the germline V gene, CDR1 is MNHEY and CDR2 is SMNVEV (reference sequence). Trimming removed 1 base from V and 2 bases from J, with 5 bases in between. The CDR3 is 13 amino acids. CDR3 in amino acids: CASSLWAQETQYF. DNA of the CDR3: TGTGCCAGCAGTTTATGGGCGCAAGAGACCCAGTACTTC.

The V call is TRBV19, the J call TRBJ1-6; TRBD1 agrees at 7 bases. V dropped 8 bases and J dropped 10; count of bases not matched to a gene: 11. Germline V gene data show CDR1 as LNHDA and CDR2 as SQIVND (reference sequence). The CDR3 contains 14 residues. The CDR3 loop is CASSPDRSGSPLHF. CDR3 DNA sequence: TGTGCCAGTTCCCCGGACAGGTCCGGCTCACCCCTCCACTTT.

This sequence joins TRBV9 and TRBJ1-3; D unclear. This CDR3 comprises 14 residues. Per the germline V gene, CDR1 is SGDLS and CDR2 is YYNGEE. V was pared by 1 base and J by 0 bases, with 5 bases between. The CDR3 here is CASSVTYSGNTIYF. In DNA form, the CDR3 reads TGTGCCAGCAGCGTAACCTACTCTGGAAACACCATATATTTT.

The chain uses TRBV19 and TRBJ2-3, with D perhaps TRBD2 (5 bases). V lost 3 bases and J lost 4, with 8 bases in between. Germline V CDR1 and CDR2: LNHDA, SQIVND (reference sequence). The CDR3 is 13 residues long. The CDR3 loop reads CASSIGLADTQYF. The CDR3 DNA reads as TGTGCCAGTAGTATCGGACTCGCAGATACGCAGTATTTT.

This clone was counted once. The chain employs TRBV4-1 and TRBJ1-1, with 7 bases identical to TRBD1. Losses at the gene ends were 5 bases for V and 4 bases for J; bases not matched to a gene: 10. The germline CDR1 and CDR2 sequences are MGHRA and YSYEKL. This CDR3 has 15 amino acids. CDR3 nucleotides: TGCGCCAGCAGCTTTCGACAGGGTGGAGGCACTGAAGCTTTCTTT. It specifies CASSFRQGGGTEAFF.

Here the CDR3 reads CASSQETYPYNSPLHF. CDR3 in DNA: TGCGCCAGCAGCCAAGAGACATACCCTTATAATTCACCCCTCCACTTT. The rearrangement joins TRBV4-1 to TRBJ1-6; the D is unclear. CDR1 and CDR2 (germline): MGHRA, YSYEKL. V was cut by 0 bases and J by 4 bases, with 10 bases left in between. The CDR3 covers 16 residues.

The chain links TRBV19 to TRBJ2-3; 7 nucleotides align to TRBD1. The CDR3 has 14 residues. Germline V gene sequence: CDR1 LNHDA, CDR2 SQIVND (reference sequence). V gave up 10 bases and J gave up 0 bases; unmatched junction bases: 7. CDR3 sequence (DNA): TGTGCCACCTCGACAGGGATTAGCACAGATACGCAGTATTTT. It codes for CATSTGISTDTQYF.

The V gene is TRBV11-2, the J gene TRBJ1-2, with 9 nucleotides matching TRBD1. The germline gives CDR1 SGHAT, CDR2 FQNNGV. This CDR3 contains 15 residues. Trimming cost V 6 bases and J 2 bases; bases outside gene matches: 7. The CDR3, as DNA: TGTGCCAGCAGTAAAAACAGGGGGCTGAACTATGGCTACACCTTC. It specifies CASSKNRGLNYGYTF.